This T cell receptor (beta chain) was retrieved from a study of T cell changes during pregnancy in multiple sclerosis. The data were produced by immunoSEQ multiplex PCR, yet TCRdb's version contains in-frame clones alone and is incomplete. Of tens of thousands of clones listed, roughly 88% are singletons. The V segment lost 6 bases and the J segment 4 bases; nucleotides outside the gene matches: 6. Germline V CDR1 and CDR2: SNHLY, FYNNEI. This CDR3 spans 14 amino acids. The receptor's source is a female donor with multiple sclerosis, enrolled in a pregnancy study. Here the sequenced sample was peripheral blood, taken in the third trimester of pregnancy. The V call is TRBV2, the J call TRBJ2-3; TRBD1 agrees at 8 bases. CDR3: CASRDRVRADTQYF. In DNA, the CDR3 is TGTGCCAGCAGGGACAGGGTACGGGCAGATACGCAGTATTTT.